This TCR beta chain stems from a study of neurological immune-mediated disorders. Overall study findings and caveats: The study found no CDR3 amino acid sequences shared by expanded clones across subjects, suggesting private repertoires in all groups. It was HTLV-1-associated myelopathy that showed the most TCR clonal expansion, while multiple sclerosis showed the least, falling below healthy controls.

V lost 5 bases and J 4 bases, leaving 20 bases between the germline ends. The CDR3 totals 16 residues. This clonotype showed up many times. No antigen is known for it. The cDNA was produced through 5'RACE with 10-nucleotide random UMIs. Every sequencing run produced over 200 million TCR-beta sequences that came from 15-18 subjects. Via MiXCR, TCRdb re-called the 5' RACE reads, giving one row per CDR3 protein. The data show 35,000 or so distinct CDR3 sequences, approximately 10% seen once. Sequencing was done on a sample of PBMCs. The chain links TRBV12-3 or TRBV12-4 to TRBJ1-1; tentative D call: TRBD1 (6 bases). The TCR was taken from a woman in her twenties or thirties with HTLV-1-associated myelopathy (HAM/TSP). The CDR3 nucleotides are TGTGCCAGCAGTATAGGGACACCTTTCGGGGGCACTGAAGCTTTCTTT. Its protein is CASSIGTPFGGTEAFF.